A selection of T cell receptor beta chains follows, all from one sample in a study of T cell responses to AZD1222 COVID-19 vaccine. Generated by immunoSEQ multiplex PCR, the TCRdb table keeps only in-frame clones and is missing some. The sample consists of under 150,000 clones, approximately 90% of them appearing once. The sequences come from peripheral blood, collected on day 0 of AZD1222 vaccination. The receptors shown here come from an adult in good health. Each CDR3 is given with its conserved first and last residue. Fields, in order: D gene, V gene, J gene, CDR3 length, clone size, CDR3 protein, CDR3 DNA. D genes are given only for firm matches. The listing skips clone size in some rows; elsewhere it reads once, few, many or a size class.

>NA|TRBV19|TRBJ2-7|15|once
CASSIAARYSYEQYF
TGTGCCAGTAGTATAGCGGCGCGGTACTCCTACGAGCAGTACTTC
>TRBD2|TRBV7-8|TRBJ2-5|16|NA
CASSLRSGTQQETQYF
TGTGCCAGCAGCTTGCGCAGCGGGACGCAACAAGAGACCCAGTACTTC
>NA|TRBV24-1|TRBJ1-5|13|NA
CATSDPSNQPQHF
TGTGCCACCAGTGATCCTTCGAATCAGCCCCAGCATTTT
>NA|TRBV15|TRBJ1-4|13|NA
CATSRGLNEKLFF
TGTGCCACCAGCAGGGGACTAAATGAAAAACTGTTTTTT
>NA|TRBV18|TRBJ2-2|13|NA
CASSAGGTGELFF
TGTGCCAGCTCAGCGGGCGGCACCGGGGAGCTGTTTTTT
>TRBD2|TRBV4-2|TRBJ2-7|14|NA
CASSHLAGPYEQYF
TGTGCCAGCAGCCACCTAGCGGGTCCCTACGAGCAGTACTTC
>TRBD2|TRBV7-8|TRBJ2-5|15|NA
CASSLTSGRLETQYF
TGTGCCAGCAGCTTGACTAGCGGGAGGCTAGAGACCCAGTACTTC
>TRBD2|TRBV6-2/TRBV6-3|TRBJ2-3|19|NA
CASSFRLAGGPESTDTQYF
TGTGCCAGCAGTTTCCGACTAGCGGGAGGGCCGGAAAGCACAGATACGCAGTATTTT
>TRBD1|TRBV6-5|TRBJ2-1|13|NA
CASSGTEINEQFF
TGTGCCAGCAGCGGGACAGAGATCAATGAGCAGTTCTTC
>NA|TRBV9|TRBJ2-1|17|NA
CASSVATSWSSYNEQFF
TGTGCCAGCAGCGTAGCTACTAGCTGGAGCTCCTACAATGAGCAGTTCTTC
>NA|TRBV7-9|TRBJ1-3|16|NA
CASSLQTGRSGNTIYF
TGTGCCAGCAGCCTACAGACAGGCCGCTCTGGAAACACCATATATTTT
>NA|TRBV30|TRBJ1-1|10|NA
CAWSAVKAFF
TGTGCCTGGAGTGCTGTAAAGGCTTTCTTT
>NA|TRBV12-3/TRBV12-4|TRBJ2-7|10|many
CASSLNEQYF
TGTGCCAGCAGTTTAAACGAGCAGTACTTC
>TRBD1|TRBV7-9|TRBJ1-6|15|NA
CASSQGGQGNSPLHF
TGTGCCAGCAGCCAGGGGGGGCAGGGTAATTCACCCCTCCACTTT
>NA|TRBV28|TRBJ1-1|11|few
CASRGWGRAFF
TGTGCCAGCAGGGGTTGGGGGCGAGCTTTCTTT
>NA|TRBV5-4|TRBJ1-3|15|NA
CASSLAGRGGNTIYF
TGTGCCAGCAGCTTGGCGGGACGAGGGGGAAACACCATATATTTT
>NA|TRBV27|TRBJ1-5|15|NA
CASSLTDGSNQPQHF
TGTGCCAGCAGTTTAACCGACGGTAGCAATCAGCCCCAGCATTTT
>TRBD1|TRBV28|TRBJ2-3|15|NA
CASTRVDRDVDTQYF
TGTGCCAGCACTCGGGTCGACAGGGATGTTGATACGCAGTATTTT
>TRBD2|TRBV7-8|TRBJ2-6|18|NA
CASSLGKLAGTGANVLTF
TGTGCCAGCAGCTTAGGAAAGCTAGCGGGAACTGGGGCCAACGTCCTGACTTTC
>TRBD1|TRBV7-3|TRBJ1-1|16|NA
CASSNPKTGKNTEAFF
TGTGCCAGCAGCAACCCCAAGACAGGGAAGAACACTGAAGCTTTCTTT
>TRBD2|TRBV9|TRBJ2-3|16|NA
CASSVGLAGVSDTQYF
TGTGCCAGCAGCGTAGGACTAGCGGGAGTTTCAGATACGCAGTATTTT
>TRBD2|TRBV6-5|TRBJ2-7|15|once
CASSYAGGLNYEQYF
TGTGCCAGCAGTTACGCGGGAGGGCTAAACTACGAGCAGTACTTC
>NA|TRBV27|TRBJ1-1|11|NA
CASSLGGEAFF
TGTGCCAGCAGTTTAGGAGGGGAAGCTTTCTTT
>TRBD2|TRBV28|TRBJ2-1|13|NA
CASAGGGLSEQFF
TGTGCCAGCGCGGGAGGGGGTCTCAGTGAGCAGTTCTTC
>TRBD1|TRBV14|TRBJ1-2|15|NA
CASSSTGGPFYGYTF
TGTGCCAGCAGTTCTACAGGGGGCCCTTTCTATGGCTACACCTTC
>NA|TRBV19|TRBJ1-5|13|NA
CASDGGADQPQHF
TGTGCCAGTGATGGGGGAGCGGATCAGCCCCAGCATTTT
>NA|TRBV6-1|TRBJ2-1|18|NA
CASSEWMAGRRLYNEQFF
TGTGCCAGCAGTGAATGGATGGCGGGTCGGCGCCTTTACAATGAGCAGTTCTTC
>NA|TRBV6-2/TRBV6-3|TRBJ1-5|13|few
CASSYNSNQPQHF
TGTGCCAGCAGTTACAATAGCAATCAGCCCCAGCATTTT
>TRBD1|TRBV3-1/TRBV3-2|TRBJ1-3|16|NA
CASSRGTGLSGNTIYF
TGTGCCAGCAGCCGAGGGACAGGCCTCTCTGGAAACACCATATATTTT
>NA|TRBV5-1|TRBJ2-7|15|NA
CASSLVGGSTYEQYF
TGCGCCAGCAGCTTGGTAGGCGGTTCTACCTACGAGCAGTACTTC
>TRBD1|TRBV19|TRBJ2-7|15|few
CASSVGTGESYEQYF
TGTGCCAGTAGTGTCGGGACAGGGGAATCCTACGAGCAGTACTTC
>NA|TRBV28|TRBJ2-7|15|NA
CASRQESGKPYEQYF
TGTGCCAGCAGGCAAGAGAGTGGAAAACCCTACGAGCAGTACTTC
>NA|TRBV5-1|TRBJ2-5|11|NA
CASSWKETQYF
TGCGCCAGCAGCTGGAAAGAGACCCAGTACTTC
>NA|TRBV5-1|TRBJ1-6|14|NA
CASSLGVNNSPLHF
TGCGCCAGCAGCTTGGGGGTGAATAATTCACCCCTCCACTTT
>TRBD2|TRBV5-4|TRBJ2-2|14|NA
CASSLELAPGELFF
TGTGCCAGCAGCTTGGAACTAGCGCCCGGGGAGCTGTTTTTT
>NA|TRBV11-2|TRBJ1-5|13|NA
CASSVGVNQPQHF
TGTGCCAGCAGCGTAGGGGTAAATCAGCCCCAGCATTTT
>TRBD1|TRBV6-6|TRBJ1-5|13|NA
CASGQGRIQPQHF
TGTGCCAGCGGACAGGGACGGATTCAGCCCCAGCATTTT
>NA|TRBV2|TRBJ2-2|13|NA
CASSARNTGELFF
TGTGCCAGCAGTGCACGGAACACCGGGGAGCTGTTTTTT
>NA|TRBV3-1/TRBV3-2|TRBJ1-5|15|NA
CASSQGGRSNQPQHF
TGTGCCAGCAGCCAAGGTGGGCGGTCCAATCAGCCCCAGCATTTT